Below are 24 T cell receptor beta chains sequenced from a single sample in a study of cytomegalovirus exposure and HLA in healthy donors. PCR employed 60 Vbeta and 13 Jbeta primers. Produced via immunoSEQ multiplex PCR; TCRdb's table is partial and in-frame only. The repertoire holds some 170,000 clones, with around 77% as singletons. Sequences were obtained from PBMCs. The receptors were sampled from a man aged 25-40 years in good health and CMV-seropositive.

This clone has only a few counts. The same CDR3 can be traced to other DNA sequences in this sample. The gene calls are TRBV28 and TRBJ1-5; D might be TRBD1 (5 bases). Germline V gives CDR1 MDHEN, CDR2 SYDVKM. The CDR3 is 12 residues long. The V end was cut by 6 bases, the J end by 2 bases, with 5 bases between. This CDR3 is CASRTGNQPQHF. CDR3 nucleotides: TGTGCCAGCAGGACAGGCAATCAGCCCCAGCATTTT.

The rearrangement joins TRBV10-3 to TRBJ1-1; D may be TRBD1 (6 bases). The CDR3 extends over 13 amino acids. CDR1 and CDR2 (germline): ENHRY, SYGVKD. Trimming cost V 6 bases and J 0 bases, with 8 bases left between them. In DNA, the CDR3 is TGTGCCATCAGGGGACAACTGAACACTGAAGCTTTCTTT. Protein sequence: CAIRGQLNTEAFF.

This clone occurred a few times. The chain joins TRBV6-1 to TRBJ2-2; tentative D call: TRBD2 (6 bases). CDR3 length: 14 amino acids. The germline V gene encodes CDR1 MNHNS and CDR2 SASEGT. Trimming removed 8 bases at V and 2 bases at J, with 12 bases between. CDR3 protein: CASRPGVNTGELFF. The DNA for the CDR3 is TGTGCCAGCCGGCCGGGGGTCAACACCGGGGAGCTGTTTTTT.

Of note for this clone: The junction does not match germline at one end; this may be a read error. The rearrangement uses TRBV6-1 and TRBJ1-5; 7 bases fit TRBD1. The CDR3 has 15 amino acids. Germline CDR1 and CDR2: MNHNS and SASEGT. CDR3 in DNA: TGTGCCAGCAGTGCAGGGGGTGTTAGCAATCAACCCCAGCATTTT. Translating it yields CASSAGGVSNQPQHF.

The gene calls are TRBV15 and TRBJ2-3; TRBD2 aligns across 13 bases. V lost 1 base, J lost 2 bases, and 9 bases stayed unmatched. This CDR3 contains 19 residues. CDR1 is LNHNV, CDR2 YYDKDF, per germline (reference sequence). In DNA form, the CDR3 reads TGTGCCACCAGCAGAGCTAAAGGACTAGCGGGGGCGTCCACAGATACGCAGTATTTT. It is translated as CATSRAKGLAGASTDTQYF.

The CDR3: CAWSVRGGADTQYF. The CDR3 region has the DNA TGTGCCTGGAGTGTACGCGGGGGGGCAGATACGCAGTATTTT. The chain combines TRBV30 with TRBJ2-3, with 9 bases fitting TRBD2. In germline, CDR1 is GTSNPN, CDR2 SVGIG (reference sequence). The CDR3 is made up of 14 amino acids. Losses at the gene ends were 0 bases for V and 4 bases for J; bases not matched to a gene: 2.

The V gene is TRBV30, the J gene TRBJ2-2; no definite D call. Looked up from germline, CDR1 is GTSNPN and CDR2 is SVGIG (reference sequence). The CDR3 is made up of 14 amino acids. Deletions cut 3 bases from V and 3 bases from J, with 11 bases between. The CDR3 coding sequence is TGTGCCTGGAGGCCAGCGACCTACACCGGGGAGCTGTTTTTT. This translates into CAWRPATYTGELFF.

V usage is TRBV6-5 and J usage is TRBJ2-3; D not resolved. CDR1 is MNHEY, CDR2 SVGAGI, per germline. The CDR3 loop spans 13 amino acids. Trimming removed 4 bases at V and 4 bases at J, with 9 bases between. CDR3 DNA sequence: TGTGCCAGCAGTTCACTTTATCCAGATACGCAGTATTTT. It yields the protein CASSSLYPDTQYF.

The rearrangement joins TRBV5-1 to TRBJ2-7; TRBD2 matches at 10 bases. The CDR3 loop spans 17 amino acids. V was clipped by 0 bases and J by 0 bases; unmatched bases: 6. Germline V gene lookup returns CDR1 SGHRS and CDR2 YFSETQ. The CDR3 coding sequence is TGCGCCAGCAGCTTGGTCTCTAGCGGGGGTCTCTCCTACGAGCAGTACTTC. Its protein product is CASSLVSSGGLSYEQYF. The whole variable domain, remainder taken from reference TRBV5-1 and TRBJ2-7, is KAGVTQTPRYLIKTRGQQVTLSCSPISGHRSVSWYQQTPGQGLQFLFEYFSETQRNKGNFPGRFSGRQFSNSRSEMNVSTLELGDSALYLCASSLVSSGGLSYEQYFGPGTRLTVT.

The V gene is TRBV7-7, the J gene TRBJ2-2; 8 nucleotides align to TRBD2. The junction had 5 bases not matched to a gene; V was cut back by 5 bases and J by 3 bases. The CDR3 sequence is 15 residues long. Looked up from germline, CDR1 is SSHAT and CDR2 is FNYEAQ (reference sequence). CDR3 nucleotides: TGTGCCAGCAGCCCATCAGCGGGGGACACCGGGGAGCTGTTTTTT. Protein sequence: CASSPSAGDTGELFF.

This sequence joins TRBV5-5 and TRBJ2-3; the match to TRBD2 covers 8 bases. The CDR3 is made up of 15 amino acids. From germline, CDR1 is SGHKS and CDR2 YYEKEE (reference sequence). J gave up 3 bases and V 4 bases, and 7 bases lay outside the gene matches. Here the CDR3 DNA reads TGTGCCAGCAGCCCTAATAGCGGGGCAACAGATACGCAGTATTTT. This codes for CASSPNSGATDTQYF.

This clone was counted a few times. The genes are TRBV7-6 and TRBJ2-7, with 7 positions matching TRBD1. Germline CDR1 and CDR2: SGHVS and FNYEAQ. The V segment lost 5 bases and the J segment 5 bases; nucleotides outside the gene matches: 6. The CDR3 length is 13 residues. The CDR3 nucleotides are TGTGCCAGCAGCATGACAGGGTTTAACGAGCAGTACTTC. This translates into CASSMTGFNEQYF.

V gene TRBV6-5 combines with J gene TRBJ2-1, with 12 bases identical to TRBD2. Germline loops: CDR1 MNHEY, CDR2 SVGAGI. J gave up 9 bases and V 3 bases, and 3 bases lay outside the gene matches. This CDR3 comprises 14 residues. CDR3 sequence reads: CASSYGLAGFEQFF. As DNA, the CDR3 is TGTGCCAGCAGTTATGGACTAGCGGGGTTTGAGCAGTTCTTC.

V and J are TRBV6-5 and TRBJ2-1, with D possibly TRBD1 on 5 matching bases. V lost 0 bases and J 5 bases, leaving 11 bases between the germline ends. This CDR3 contains 15 residues. Germline assignment: CDR1 MNHEY and CDR2 SVGAGI. The CDR3 region is CASSYSGQVNNEQFF. The CDR3 DNA sequence: TGTGCCAGCAGTTACTCGGGGCAGGTGAACAATGAGCAGTTCTTC.

This clone was recorded a few times. The chain combines TRBV5-6 with TRBJ2-3; 14 positions match TRBD2. The germline V gene has CDR1 SGHDT and CDR2 YYEEEE. This CDR3 is 18 amino acids long. J lost 0 bases, V lost 1 base, and 4 bases had no gene match. The CDR3 nucleotides are TGTGCCAGCAGCTTGTCGACTAGCGGGGGGGCAAGCACAGATACGCAGTATTTT. Translation gives CASSLSTSGGASTDTQYF.

The chain links TRBV27 to TRBJ2-7; maybe TRBD1 (5 bases). Trimming removed 5 bases from V and 0 bases from J, with 14 bases in between. CDR3 size: 15 residues. Germline lookup yields CDR1 MNHEY and CDR2 SMNVEV (reference sequence). The CDR3, as DNA: TGTGCCAGCAGTCTTCGACAGCCCAGCTCCTACGAGCAGTACTTC. It yields the protein CASSLRQPSSYEQYF.

The chain combines TRBV27 with TRBJ2-7, with a possible D match to TRBD2 (7 bases). The CDR3 is 15 amino acids. The ends were cut back, 5 bases at V and 4 bases at J, with 18 bases in the middle. Germline V gene lookup returns CDR1 MNHEY and CDR2 SMNVEV (reference sequence). CDR3 sequence (DNA): TGTGCCAGCAGTCTCACGGGGGGCGTCGATTACGAGCAGTACTTC. Translation: CASSLTGGVDYEQYF.

The chain combines TRBV19 with TRBJ2-7; TRBD1 is a possible D gene (6 bases). The germline V and J ends were trimmed by 6 bases and 3 bases, with 15 bases remaining between them. The CDR3 spans 14 residues. Germline V gene lookup returns CDR1 LNHDA and CDR2 SQIVND (reference sequence). DNA for the CDR3: TGTGCCAGTAGCCTACAGGGACGGAACTACGAGCAGTACTTC. Amino acids: CASSLQGRNYEQYF.

The chain uses TRBV15 and TRBJ1-1, with D uncertain. V lost 1 base to trimming and J lost 4 bases, with 13 bases between them. The CDR3 covers 15 residues. Germline-derived CDR1 and CDR2 are LNHNV and YYDKDF (reference sequence). The CDR3 coding sequence is TGTGCCACCAGCAGAGCTGTACAAGGCGGCACTGAAGCTTTCTTT. Translating gives CATSRAVQGGTEAFF. The variable domain in full, completed from reference TRBV15 and TRBJ1-1, reads DAMVIQNPRYQVTQFGKPVTLSCSQTLNHNVMYWYQQKSSQAPKLLFHYYDKDFNNEADTPDNFQSRRPNTSFCFLDIRSPGLGDTAMYLCATSRAVQGGTEAFFGQGTRLTVV.

This chain uses TRBV5-1 with TRBJ2-1; D is possibly TRBD2 (6 bases). From germline, CDR1 is SGHRS and CDR2 YFSETQ. The CDR3 runs 12 residues. V lost 7 bases, J lost 5 bases, and 10 bases lay in between. CDR3: CASGTGNNEQFF. DNA for the CDR3: TGCGCCAGCGGGACTGGGAACAATGAGCAGTTCTTC. Complete variable domain (other parts from reference TRBV5-1 and TRBJ2-1): KAGVTQTPRYLIKTRGQQVTLSCSPISGHRSVSWYQQTPGQGLQFLFEYFSETQRNKGNFPGRFSGRQFSNSRSEMNVSTLELGDSALYLCASGTGNNEQFFGPGTRLTVL.

In this sample, this clone turned up once. The chain is built from TRBV30 and TRBJ1-2; 7 positions match TRBD1. CDR1 and CDR2 (germline): GTSNPN, SVGIG (reference sequence). V shed 3 bases, J shed 7 bases, and the junction held 11 bases outside the gene matches. This CDR3 is built from 14 residues. CDR3 loop: CAWSALTGTLGYTF. The DNA for the CDR3 is TGTGCCTGGAGCGCCCTGACAGGGACCCTTGGCTACACCTTC.

The CDR3 DNA follows: TGTGCCAGCAGGCCAGGGGAGTTTGCCGAGCAGTACTTC. It yields the protein CASRPGEFAEQYF. The chain is built from TRBV25-1 and TRBJ2-5; tentative D call: TRBD1 (6 bases). The end of the DNA aligns better with TRBJ2-7, so the J call may be wrong. The CDR3 runs 13 residues. Germline loops: CDR1 MGHDK, CDR2 SYGVNS.

The chain employs TRBV2 and TRBJ2-7, with D perhaps TRBD1 (5 bases). The ends were cut back, 4 bases at V and 2 bases at J, with 12 bases in the middle. Per germline, CDR1 SNHLY and CDR2 FYNNEI. This CDR3 has 14 amino acids. Here the CDR3 reads CASSGGPGTYEQYF. CDR3 nucleotide sequence: TGTGCCAGCAGTGGTGGGCCAGGGACCTACGAGCAGTACTTC. The full variable domain, rest sourced from reference TRBV2 and TRBJ2-7, is EPEVTQTPSHQVTQMGQEVILRCVPISNHLYFYWYRQILGQKVEFLVSFYNNEISEKSEIFDDQFSVERPDGSNFTLKIRSTKLEDSAMYFCASSGGPGTYEQYFGPGTRLTVT.

This clone was seen a handful of times. The rearrangement joins TRBV7-2 to TRBJ1-2; 8 bases line up with TRBD1. Germline V gene lookup returns CDR1 SGHTA and CDR2 FQGNSA. There are 14 residues in the CDR3. With V trimmed by 5 bases and J by 2 bases, 4 bases remained unmatched. This CDR3 is CASSRRTGNYGYTF. In nucleotides, the CDR3 is TGTGCCAGCAGCAGGAGGACAGGGAACTATGGCTACACCTTC.